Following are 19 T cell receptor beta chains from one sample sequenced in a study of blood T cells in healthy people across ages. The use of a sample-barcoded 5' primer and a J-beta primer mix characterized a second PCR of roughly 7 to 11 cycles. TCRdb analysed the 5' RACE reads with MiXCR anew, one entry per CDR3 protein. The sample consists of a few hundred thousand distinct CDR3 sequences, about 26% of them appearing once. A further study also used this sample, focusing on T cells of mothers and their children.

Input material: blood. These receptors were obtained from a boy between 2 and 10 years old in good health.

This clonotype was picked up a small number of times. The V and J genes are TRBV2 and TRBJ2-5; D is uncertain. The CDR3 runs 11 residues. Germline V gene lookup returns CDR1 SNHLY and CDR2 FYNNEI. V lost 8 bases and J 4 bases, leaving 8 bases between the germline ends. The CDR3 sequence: CASPFGETQYF. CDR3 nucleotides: TGTGCCAGCCCCTTCGGAGAGACCCAGTACTTC. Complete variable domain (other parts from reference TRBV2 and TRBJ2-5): EPEVTQTPSHQVTQMGQEVILRCVPISNHLYFYWYRQILGQKVEFLVSFYNNEISEKSEIFDDQFSVERPDGSNFTLKIRSTKLEDSAMYFCASPFGETQYFGPGTRLLVL.

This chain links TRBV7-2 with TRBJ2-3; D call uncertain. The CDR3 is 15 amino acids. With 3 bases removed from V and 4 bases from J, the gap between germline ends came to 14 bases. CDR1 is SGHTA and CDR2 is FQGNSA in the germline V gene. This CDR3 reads CASSLGVESADTQYF. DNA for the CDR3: TGTGCCAGCAGCTTGGGTGTGGAGTCGGCAGATACGCAGTATTTT.

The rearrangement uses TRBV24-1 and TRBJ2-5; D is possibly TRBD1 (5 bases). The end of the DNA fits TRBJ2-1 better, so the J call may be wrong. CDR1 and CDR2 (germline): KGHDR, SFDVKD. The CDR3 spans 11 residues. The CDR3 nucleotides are TGTGCCACCATGGCAGGGAATGAGCAGTTCTTC. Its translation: CATMAGNEQFF.

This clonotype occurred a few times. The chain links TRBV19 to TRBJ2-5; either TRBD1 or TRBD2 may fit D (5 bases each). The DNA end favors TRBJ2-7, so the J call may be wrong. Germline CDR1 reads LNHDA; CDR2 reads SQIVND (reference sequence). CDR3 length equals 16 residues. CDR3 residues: CASSTTGTLRLGEQYF. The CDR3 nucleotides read TGTGCCAGTAGTACCACCGGGACCCTACGACTCGGCGAGCAGTACTTC.

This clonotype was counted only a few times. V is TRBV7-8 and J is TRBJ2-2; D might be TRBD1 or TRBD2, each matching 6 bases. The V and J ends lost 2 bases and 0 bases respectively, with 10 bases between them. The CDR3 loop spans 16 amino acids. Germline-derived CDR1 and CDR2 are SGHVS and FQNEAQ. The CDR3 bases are TGTGCCAGCAGCTTACTGGAGGGGGCGAACACCGGGGAGCTGTTTTTT. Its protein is CASSLLEGANTGELFF.

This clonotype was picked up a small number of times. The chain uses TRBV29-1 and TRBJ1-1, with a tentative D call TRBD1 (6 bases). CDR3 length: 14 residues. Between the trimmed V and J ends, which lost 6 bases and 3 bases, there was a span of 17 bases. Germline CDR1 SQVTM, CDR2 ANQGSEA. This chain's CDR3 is CSVQGKGVHTEAFF. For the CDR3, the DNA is TGCAGCGTACAGGGTAAAGGGGTCCACACTGAAGCTTTCTTT.

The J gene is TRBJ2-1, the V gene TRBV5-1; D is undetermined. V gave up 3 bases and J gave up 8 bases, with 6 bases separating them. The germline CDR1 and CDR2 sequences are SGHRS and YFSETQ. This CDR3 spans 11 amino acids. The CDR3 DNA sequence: TGCGCCAGCAGCTCCGAATATGAGCAGTTCTTC. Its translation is CASSSEYEQFF.

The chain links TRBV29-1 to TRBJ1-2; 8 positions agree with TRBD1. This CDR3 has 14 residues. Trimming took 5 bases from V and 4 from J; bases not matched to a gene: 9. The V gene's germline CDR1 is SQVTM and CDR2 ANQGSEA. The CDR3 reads CSVSRGQDGYGYTF. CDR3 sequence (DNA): TGCAGCGTTTCGAGGGGACAGGACGGCTATGGCTACACCTTC.

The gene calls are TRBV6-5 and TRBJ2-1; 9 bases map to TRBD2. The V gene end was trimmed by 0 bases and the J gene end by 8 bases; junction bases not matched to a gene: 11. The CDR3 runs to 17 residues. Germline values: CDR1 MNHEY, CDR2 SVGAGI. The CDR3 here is CASSYSTRRGGVYEQFF. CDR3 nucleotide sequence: TGTGCCAGCAGTTACTCGACGAGGCGGGGGGGCGTATATGAGCAGTTCTTC.

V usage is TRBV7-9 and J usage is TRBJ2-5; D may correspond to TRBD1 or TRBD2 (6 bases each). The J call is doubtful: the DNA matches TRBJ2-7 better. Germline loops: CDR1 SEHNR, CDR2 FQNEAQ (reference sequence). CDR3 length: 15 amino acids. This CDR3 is CASSRRGAGSYEQYF. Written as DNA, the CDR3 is TGTGCCAGCAGCCGGAGGGGGGCCGGGTCCTACGAGCAGTACTTC.

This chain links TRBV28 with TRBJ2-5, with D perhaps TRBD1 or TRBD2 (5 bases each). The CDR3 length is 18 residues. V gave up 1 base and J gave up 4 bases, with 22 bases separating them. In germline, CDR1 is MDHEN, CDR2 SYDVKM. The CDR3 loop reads CASSLYPTMGEMGETQYF. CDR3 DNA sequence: TGTGCCAGCAGTTTATATCCCACTATGGGGGAGATGGGAGAGACCCAGTACTTC.

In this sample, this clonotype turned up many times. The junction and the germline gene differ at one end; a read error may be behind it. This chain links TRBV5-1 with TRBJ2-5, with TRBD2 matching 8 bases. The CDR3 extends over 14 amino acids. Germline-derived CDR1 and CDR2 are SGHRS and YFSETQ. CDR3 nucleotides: TGTGCCAGCAGTCTTAGCGGGGTCCAAGAGACCCAGTACTTC. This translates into CASSLSGVQETQYF.

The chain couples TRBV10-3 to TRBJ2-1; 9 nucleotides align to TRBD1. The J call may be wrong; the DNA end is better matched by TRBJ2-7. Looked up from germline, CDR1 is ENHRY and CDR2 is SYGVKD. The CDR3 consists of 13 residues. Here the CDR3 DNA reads TGTGCCATCAACCCGGGACAGGGAGGCGAGCAGTACTTC. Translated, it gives CAINPGQGGEQYF.

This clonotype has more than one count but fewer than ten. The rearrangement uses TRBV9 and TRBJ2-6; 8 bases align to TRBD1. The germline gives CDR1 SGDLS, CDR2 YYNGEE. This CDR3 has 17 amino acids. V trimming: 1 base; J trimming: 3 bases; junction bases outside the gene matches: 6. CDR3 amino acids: CASSVRTGLYGANVLTF. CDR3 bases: TGTGCCAGCAGCGTAAGGACAGGGCTGTATGGGGCCAACGTCCTGACTTTC.

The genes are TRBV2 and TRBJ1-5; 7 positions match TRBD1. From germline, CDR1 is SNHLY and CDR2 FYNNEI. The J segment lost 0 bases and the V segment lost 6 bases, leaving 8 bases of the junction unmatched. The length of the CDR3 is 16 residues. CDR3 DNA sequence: TGTGCCAGCAGGGACCAGACAGGGAGTAGCAATCAGCCCCAGCATTTT. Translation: CASRDQTGSSNQPQHF.

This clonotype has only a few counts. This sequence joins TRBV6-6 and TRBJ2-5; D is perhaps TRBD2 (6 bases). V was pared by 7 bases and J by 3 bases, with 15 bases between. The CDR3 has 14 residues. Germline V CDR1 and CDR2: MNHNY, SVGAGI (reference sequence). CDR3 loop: CASNSGPVKETQYF. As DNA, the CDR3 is TGTGCCAGCAACAGCGGGCCCGTAAAAGAGACCCAGTACTTC.

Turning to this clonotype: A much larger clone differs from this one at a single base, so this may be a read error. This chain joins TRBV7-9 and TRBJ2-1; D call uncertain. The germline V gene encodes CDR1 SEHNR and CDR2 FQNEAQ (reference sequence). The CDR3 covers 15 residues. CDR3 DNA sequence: TGTGCCGGCAGCGCCCGGGCTTCTATCTACAATGAGCAGTTCTTC. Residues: CAGSARASIYNEQFF.

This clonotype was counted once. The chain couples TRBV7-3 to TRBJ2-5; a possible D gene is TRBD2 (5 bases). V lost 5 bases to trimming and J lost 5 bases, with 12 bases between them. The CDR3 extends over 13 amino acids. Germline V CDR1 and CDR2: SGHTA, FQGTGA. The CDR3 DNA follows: TGTGCCAGCAGCCTAGCCATTTGGGAGACCCAGTACTTC. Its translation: CASSLAIWETQYF.

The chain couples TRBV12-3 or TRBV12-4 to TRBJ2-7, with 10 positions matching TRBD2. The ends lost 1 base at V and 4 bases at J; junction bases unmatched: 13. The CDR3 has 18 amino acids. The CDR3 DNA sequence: TGTGCCAGCAGTTTAGAAGGCATCCCCGGACTAGCGGCATACGAGCAGTACTTC. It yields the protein CASSLEGIPGLAAYEQYF.